The next 12 T cell receptor beta chains were all read from a single sample in a study of technical replicates of blood from a few donors. Libraries were prepared by immunoSEQ multiplex PCR; TCRdb keeps only in-frame clonotypes and omits some of them. Of fewer than 85,000 clones in the sample, 90% to 95% are singletons; the top ten hold about 4.5%. Sequenced material: PBMCs. These receptors all come from a human donor in good health. Some clones in this sample may be carry-over from other donors' samples.

The CDR3 region is CASRSSGELVGYTF. In DNA, the CDR3 is TGTGCAAGTCGCTCCTCAGGGGAATTGGTTGGCTACACCTTC. V and J are TRBV12-2 and TRBJ1-2; the table's D call TRBD1 went unverified against the DNA. TRBV12-2 is designated a pseudogene. The CDR3 extends over 14 amino acids.

The rearrangement uses TRBV14 and TRBJ2-5; D perhaps matches TRBD2 (6 bases). V dropped 2 bases and J dropped 4 bases, with 11 bases sitting between them. This CDR3 spans 14 amino acids. Germline V lookup: CDR1 SGHDN, CDR2 FVKESK. This CDR3 reads CASSQSRGGETQYF. CDR3 DNA sequence: TGTGCCAGCAGCCAAAGTAGGGGAGGAGAGACCCAGTACTTC. Variable domain in full (rest from reference TRBV14 and TRBJ2-5): EAGVTQFPSHSVIEKGQTVTLRCDPISGHDNLYWYRRVMGKEIKFLLHFVKESKQDESGMPNNRFLAERTGGTYSTLKVQPAELEDSGVYFCASSQSRGGETQYFGPGTRLLVL.

J is TRBJ2-3 and V is TRBV27; 12 nucleotides agree with TRBD2. Germline CDR1 and CDR2: MNHEY and SMNVEV (reference sequence). J gave up 8 bases and V 7 bases, and 10 bases lay outside the gene matches. There are 15 residues in the CDR3. Written as DNA, the CDR3 is TGTGCCAGCACCCCTAGCGGGAGGGCCAGTAGTACGCAGTATTTT. Amino acids: CASTPSGRASSTQYF.

The V and J genes are TRBV11-2 and TRBJ2-4; 8 bases fit TRBD1. The V gene end was trimmed by 6 bases and the J gene end by 3 bases; junction bases not matched to a gene: 4. Germline lookup yields CDR1 SGHAT and CDR2 FQNNGV. CDR3 size: 14 residues. CDR3 region: CASRPTGGKNIQYF. DNA for the CDR3: TGTGCCAGCAGACCTACAGGGGGCAAAAACATTCAGTACTTC.

CDR3 sequence (DNA): TGTGCCAGCAGTTACTCCCAGGGTAACAATTCACCCCTCCACTTT. Protein sequence: CASSYSQGNNSPLHF. The chain employs TRBV6-6 and TRBJ1-6; TRBD1 is a possible D gene (5 bases). The germline CDR1 and CDR2 sequences are MNHNY and SVGAGI (reference sequence). The CDR3 has 15 amino acids. Trimming stripped 0 bases from V and 7 bases from J, with 10 bases between.

This chain links TRBV7-3 with TRBJ2-1; a weak D match, TRBD2 (5 bases). Trimming removed 1 base from V and 0 bases from J, with 10 bases in between. The CDR3 length is 16 residues. CDR1 is SGHTA, CDR2 FQGTGA, per germline. The CDR3 is CASSLRTGSSYNEQFF. DNA for the CDR3: TGTGCCAGCAGCTTAAGAACGGGGAGCTCCTACAATGAGCAGTTCTTC.

In nucleotides, the CDR3 is TGTGCCAGCAGCGTAGACACGAACACCGGGGAGCTGTTTTTT. Amino acid sequence: CASSVDTNTGELFF. The chain recombines TRBV7-9 with TRBJ2-2; D gene ambiguous. This CDR3 spans 14 amino acids. From germline, CDR1 is SEHNR and CDR2 FQNEAQ (reference sequence). The V end lost 5 bases, the J end lost 0 bases, and 7 bases lay between the germline ends.

This sequence joins TRBV7-6 and TRBJ2-3, with TRBD2 identical over 16 bases. The CDR3 totals 20 residues. Looked up from germline, CDR1 is SGHVS and CDR2 is FNYEAQ. V lost 1 base, J lost 1 base, and 8 bases stayed unmatched. The chain's CDR3 is CASSLDPPGLAGGGTDTQYF. In DNA, the CDR3 is TGTGCCAGCAGCTTAGATCCCCCGGGACTAGCGGGAGGGGGCACAGATACGCAGTATTTT.

The chain employs TRBV5-1 and TRBJ2-5; no clear D. The CDR3 has 14 amino acids. The germline V and J ends were trimmed by 1 base and 2 bases, with 9 bases remaining between them. Germline V CDR1 and CDR2: SGHRS, YFSETQ. The CDR3 DNA is TGCGCCAGCAGCTTGACAGTATTACAAGAGACCCAGTACTTC. Protein sequence: CASSLTVLQETQYF.

This chain joins TRBV29-1 and TRBJ2-7; 9 bases match TRBD1. This CDR3 has 12 amino acids. V dropped 4 bases and J dropped 6; count of bases not matched to a gene: 4. Germline loops: CDR1 SQVTM, CDR2 ANQGSEA. CDR3 amino acids: CSVVGTGSEQYF. The CDR3 bases are TGCAGCGTTGTTGGGACAGGGAGCGAGCAGTACTTC.

The chain recombines TRBV18 with TRBJ2-7; D is perhaps TRBD1 (6 bases). Germline CDR1 KGHSH, CDR2 LQKENI. This CDR3 is 17 amino acids long. The germline V and J ends were trimmed by 3 bases and 1 base, with 19 bases remaining between them. CDR3 region: CASSPTGLATGSYEQYF. In nucleotides, the CDR3 is TGTGCCAGCTCACCTACAGGGCTTGCAACGGGGTCCTACGAGCAGTACTTC.

This clone was detected only once. The chain uses TRBV6-1 and TRBJ2-7, with TRBD2 matching over 12 bases. After removal of 6 bases from V and 3 bases from J, the junction contained 6 bases not matched to a gene. Germline-derived CDR1 and CDR2 are MNHNS and SASEGT. The CDR3 extends over 15 amino acids. CDR3 protein: CASRGRLAGVYEQYF. The CDR3 DNA reads TGTGCCAGCAGGGGTCGACTAGCGGGAGTCTACGAGCAGTACTTC.